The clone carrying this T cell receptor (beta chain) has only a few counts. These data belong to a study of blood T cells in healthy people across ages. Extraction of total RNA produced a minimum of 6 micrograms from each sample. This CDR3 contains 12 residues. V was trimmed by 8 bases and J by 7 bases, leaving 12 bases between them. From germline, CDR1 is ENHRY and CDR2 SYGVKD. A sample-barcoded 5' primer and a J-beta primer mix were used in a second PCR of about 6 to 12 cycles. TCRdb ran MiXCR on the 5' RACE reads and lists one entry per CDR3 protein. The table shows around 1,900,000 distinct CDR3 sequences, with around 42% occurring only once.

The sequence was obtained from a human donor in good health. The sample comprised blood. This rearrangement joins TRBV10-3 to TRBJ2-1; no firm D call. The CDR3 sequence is CAISVQWNEQFF. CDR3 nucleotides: TGTGCCATCTCGGTCCAGTGGAATGAGCAGTTCTTC.